This TCR beta chain was recorded in a study of T cells in Graves' hyperthyroidism and ophthalmopathy. The germline CDR1 and CDR2 sequences are SGDLS and YYNGEE. The CDR3 runs to 15 residues. The ends were cut back, 0 bases at V and 0 bases at J, with 10 bases in the middle. Based on clinical symptoms, serum thyroxine and TRAb, thyroid ultrasound and orbital computed tomography, diagnoses were reached. This clonotype was detected only a few times. TCR beta CDR3 regions were amplified from RNA. The HTBI primer set drove a first-round RT-PCR of the TCR CDR3. Each CDR3 protein is one row after TCRdb ran MiXCR on the multiplex PCR reads. The table shows hundreds of thousands of distinct CDR3 sequences, with nearly 20% occurring only once.

The gene calls are TRBV9 and TRBJ2-7; D is ambiguous. The receptor was derived from a middle-aged man with Graves' ophthalmopathy. Material for sequencing was blood. CDR3 amino acids: CASSVEADASYEQYF. CDR3 DNA: TGTGCCAGCAGCGTAGAGGCGGACGCCTCCTACGAGCAGTACTTC.